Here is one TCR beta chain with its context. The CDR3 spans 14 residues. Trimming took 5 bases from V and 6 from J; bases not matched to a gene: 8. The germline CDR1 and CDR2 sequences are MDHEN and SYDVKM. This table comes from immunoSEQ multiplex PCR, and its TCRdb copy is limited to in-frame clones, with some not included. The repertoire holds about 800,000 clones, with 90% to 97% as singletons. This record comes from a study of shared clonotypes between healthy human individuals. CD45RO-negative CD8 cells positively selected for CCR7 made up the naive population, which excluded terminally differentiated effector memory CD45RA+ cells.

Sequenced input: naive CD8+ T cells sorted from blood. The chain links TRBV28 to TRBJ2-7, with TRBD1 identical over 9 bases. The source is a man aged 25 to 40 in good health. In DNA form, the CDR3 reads TGTGCCAGCAGTGTGACCGGGACAGGGTCCGAGCAGTACTTC. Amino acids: CASSVTGTGSEQYF.